The 9 T cell receptor beta chains listed next were all sequenced from one sample in a study of shared clonotypes between healthy human individuals. The naive CD8 subset, CD45RO-negative cells positively selected for CCR7, excluded terminally differentiated effector memory CD45RA+ cells. This table comes from immunoSEQ multiplex PCR, and its TCRdb copy is limited to in-frame clones, with some not included. The sample has about 590,000 clones; just under 97% are singletons. The sequencing input was naive CD8+ T cells sorted from blood. Source of these receptors: a woman in her twenties or thirties in good health.

J is TRBJ1-1 and V is TRBV27; 9 bases map to TRBD1. The length of the CDR3 is 13 residues. V lost 7 bases and J lost 6; bases outside the gene matches: 6. Germline loops: CDR1 MNHEY, CDR2 SMNVEV (reference sequence). The chain's CDR3 is CASNTGGASEAFF. The CDR3 bases are TGTGCCAGCAACACAGGGGGCGCGTCTGAAGCTTTCTTT.

This clone came up once. The V and J genes are TRBV7-9 and TRBJ2-1; D is perhaps TRBD2 (7 bases). Germline V lookup: CDR1 SEHNR, CDR2 FQNEAQ (reference sequence). This CDR3 region has 16 residues. The germline V and J ends were trimmed by 5 bases and 7 bases, with 21 bases remaining between them. CDR3 amino acids: CASSPGGGSGANEQFF. The CDR3 DNA reads as TGTGCCAGCAGCCCGGGGGGCGGGAGCGGGGCGAATGAGCAGTTCTTC. The complete variable domain, with remaining parts taken from reference TRBV7-9 and TRBJ2-1, reads DTGVSQNPRHKITKRGQNVTFRCDPISEHNRLYWYRQTLGQGPEFLTYFQNEAQLEKSRLLSDRFSAERPKGSFSTLEIQRTEQGDSAMYLCASSPGGGSGANEQFFGPGTRLTVL.

This chain connects TRBV7-8 to TRBJ1-5, with D hard to call. The CDR3 runs to 15 residues. Germline CDR1 SGHVS, CDR2 FQNEAQ. Deletions cut 1 base from V and 0 bases from J, with 7 bases between. The CDR3 DNA reads TGTGCCAGCAGCTTAGTTGGCAATAGCAATCAGCCCCAGCATTTT. This gives the protein CASSLVGNSNQPQHF.

The chain combines TRBV29-1 with TRBJ2-7; no clear D. Per germline, CDR1 SQVTM and CDR2 ANQGSEA. The CDR3 runs to 13 residues. Trimming left V 3 bases short and J 2 bases short, with 11 bases between. CDR3 bases: TGCAGCGTTGATAATAGTGAAACCTACGAGCAGTACTTC. It yields the protein CSVDNSETYEQYF.

The chain recombines TRBV5-4 with TRBJ2-7, with 10 bases fitting TRBD2. Looked up from germline, CDR1 is SGHNT and CDR2 is YYREEE (reference sequence). CDR3 length: 18 residues. The V gene end was trimmed by 0 bases and the J gene end by 2 bases; junction bases not matched to a gene: 11. DNA for the CDR3: TGTGCCAGCAGCTTGGCATCCGCTAGCGGGGGCCGTGCCTACGAGCAGTACTTC. It translates to CASSLASASGGRAYEQYF.

Points on this clone: Other DNA sequences in this sample translate to the same CDR3. The genes are TRBV28 and TRBJ2-1; D remains ambiguous. The CDR3 covers 14 residues. The V end lost 3 bases, the J end lost 0 bases, and 6 bases lay between the germline ends. Germline V gene sequence: CDR1 MDHEN, CDR2 SYDVKM. In nucleotides, the CDR3 is TGTGCCAGCAGTTTGAGCTCCTCCTACAATGAGCAGTTCTTC. Its protein product is CASSLSSSYNEQFF.

CDR3: CASSFFGGVGGLTHNEQFF. The CDR3 DNA reads TGTGCCAGCAGTTTCTTTGGGGGCGTCGGGGGTTTAACGCACAATGAGCAGTTCTTC. This chain links TRBV28 with TRBJ2-1; D may be TRBD1 or TRBD2 (6 bases each). Trimming removed 3 bases from V and 5 bases from J, with 26 bases in between. The CDR3 runs 19 residues. From germline, CDR1 is MDHEN and CDR2 SYDVKM.

The chain uses TRBV7-9 and TRBJ2-5, with 8 nucleotides matching TRBD2. The length of the CDR3 is 14 residues. The V segment lost 2 bases and the J segment 5 bases; nucleotides outside the gene matches: 4. Germline values: CDR1 SEHNR, CDR2 FQNEAQ (reference sequence). Written as DNA, the CDR3 is TGTGCCAGCAGCTTATCGGGGGGGAGTGAGACCCAGTACTTC. As protein: CASSLSGGSETQYF.

V usage is TRBV9 and J usage is TRBJ1-2; no firm D call. V dropped 2 bases and J dropped 6 bases, with 14 bases sitting between them. CDR1 and CDR2 from the germline V gene are SGDLS and YYNGEE. CDR3 length: 14 amino acids. The CDR3 coding sequence is TGTGCCAGCAGCGTTGGAGGGATGAGTCATGGCTACACCTTC. This sequence encodes CASSVGGMSHGYTF.